This T cell receptor (beta chain) was retrieved from a study of T cell responses to AZD1222 COVID-19 vaccine. Study observations and caveats: Repertoire samples came only from after the peak T cell response. Possibly, clonal diversity was underestimated; donors were largely white British and included more females. Only a handful of AZD1222 recipients tested seropositive at baseline.

Sequencing used immunoSEQ multiplex PCR; TCRdb keeps in-frame clones, though not all of them. The sample carries 90,000 to 120,000 clones, 92% recorded once. Comments on this clone: Its antigen is as yet unknown.

CDR3 size: 16 residues. V dropped 4 bases and J dropped 0 bases, with 15 bases sitting between them. Germline CDR1 and CDR2: SGHDN and FVKESK. The TCR sequence derives from an adult in good health. V is TRBV14 and J is TRBJ1-1; TRBD1 might be the D (5 bases). The sequences come from peripheral blood, collected on day 0 of AZD1222 vaccination. CDR3: CASSPGEGSMNTEAFF. In nucleotides, the CDR3 is TGTGCCAGCAGCCCCGGGGAGGGGAGTATGAACACTGAAGCTTTCTTT.